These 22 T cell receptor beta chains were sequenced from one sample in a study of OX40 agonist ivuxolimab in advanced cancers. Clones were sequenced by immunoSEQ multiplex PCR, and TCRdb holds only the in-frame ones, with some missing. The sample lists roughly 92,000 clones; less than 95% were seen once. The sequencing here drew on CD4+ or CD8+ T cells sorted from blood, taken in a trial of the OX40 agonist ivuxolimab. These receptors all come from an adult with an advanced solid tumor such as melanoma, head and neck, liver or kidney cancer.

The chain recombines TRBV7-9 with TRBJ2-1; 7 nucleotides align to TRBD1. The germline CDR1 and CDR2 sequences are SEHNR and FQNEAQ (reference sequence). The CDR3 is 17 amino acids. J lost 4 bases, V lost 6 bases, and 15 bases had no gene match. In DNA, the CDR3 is TGTGCCAGCAGTTCAGGACAGGCCGTGGGGAGTTACAATGAGCAGTTCTTC. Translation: CASSSGQAVGSYNEQFF. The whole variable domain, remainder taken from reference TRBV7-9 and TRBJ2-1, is DTGVSQNPRHKITKRGQNVTFRCDPISEHNRLYWYRQTLGQGPEFLTYFQNEAQLEKSRLLSDRFSAERPKGSFSTLEIQRTEQGDSAMYLCASSSGQAVGSYNEQFFGPGTRLTVL.

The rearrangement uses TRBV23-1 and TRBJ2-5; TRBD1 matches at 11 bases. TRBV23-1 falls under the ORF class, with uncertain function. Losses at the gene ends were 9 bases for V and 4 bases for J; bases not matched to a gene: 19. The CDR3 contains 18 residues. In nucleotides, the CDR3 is TGCGCCAGTTTTCTTTTATTTACCGGACAGGGGGCAGGAGAGACCCAGTACTTC. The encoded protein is CASFLLFTGQGAGETQYF.

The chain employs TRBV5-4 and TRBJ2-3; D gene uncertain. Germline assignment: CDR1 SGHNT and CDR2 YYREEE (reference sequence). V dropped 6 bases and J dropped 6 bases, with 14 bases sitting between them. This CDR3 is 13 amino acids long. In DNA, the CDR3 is TGTGCCAGCACCCTAGGGATGGGGGATACGCAGTATTTT. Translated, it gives CASTLGMGDTQYF.

The CDR3 is CASSPGLYTGELFF. The CDR3 bases are TGTGCCAGCAGCCCTGGACTTTACACCGGGGAGCTGTTTTTT. The gene calls are TRBV7-3 and TRBJ2-2, with D possibly TRBD2 on 5 matching bases. Deletions cut 5 bases from V and 3 bases from J, with 10 bases between. Germline V gene data show CDR1 as SGHTA and CDR2 as FQGTGA. The CDR3 extends over 14 amino acids. Drawing the rest from reference TRBV7-3 and TRBJ2-2, the complete variable domain is GAGVSQTPSNKVTEKGKYVELRCDPISGHTALYWYRQSLGQGPEFLIYFQGTGAADDSGLPNDRFFAVRPEGSVSTLKIQRTERGDSAVYLCASSPGLYTGELFFGEGSRLTVL.

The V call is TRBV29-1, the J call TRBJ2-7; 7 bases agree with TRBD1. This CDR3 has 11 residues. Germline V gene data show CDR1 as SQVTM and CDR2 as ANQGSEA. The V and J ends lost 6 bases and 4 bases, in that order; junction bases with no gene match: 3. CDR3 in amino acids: CSVKQGYEQYF. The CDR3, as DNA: TGCAGCGTAAAACAGGGGTACGAGCAGTACTTC.

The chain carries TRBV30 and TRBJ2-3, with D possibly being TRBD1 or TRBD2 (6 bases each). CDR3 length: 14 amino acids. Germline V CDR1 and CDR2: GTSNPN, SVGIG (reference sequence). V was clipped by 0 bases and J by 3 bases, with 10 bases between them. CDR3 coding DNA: TGTGCCTGGAGTGTGCTAGGGGGGACAGATACGCAGTATTTT. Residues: CAWSVLGGTDTQYF.

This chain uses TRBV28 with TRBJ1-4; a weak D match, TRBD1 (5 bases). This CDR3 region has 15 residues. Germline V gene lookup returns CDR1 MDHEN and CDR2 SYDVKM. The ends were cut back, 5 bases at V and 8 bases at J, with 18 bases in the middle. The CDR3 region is CASSHPRRGGEKLFF. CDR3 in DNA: TGTGCCAGCAGTCACCCCCGGAGGGGAGGAGAAAAACTGTTTTTT.

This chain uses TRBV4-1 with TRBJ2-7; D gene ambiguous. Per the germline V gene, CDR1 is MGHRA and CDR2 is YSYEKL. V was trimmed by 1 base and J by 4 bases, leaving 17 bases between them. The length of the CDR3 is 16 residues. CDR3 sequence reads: CASSQAIGLKTYEQYF. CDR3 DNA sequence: TGCGCCAGCAGCCAAGCCATAGGCTTAAAGACATACGAGCAGTACTTC.

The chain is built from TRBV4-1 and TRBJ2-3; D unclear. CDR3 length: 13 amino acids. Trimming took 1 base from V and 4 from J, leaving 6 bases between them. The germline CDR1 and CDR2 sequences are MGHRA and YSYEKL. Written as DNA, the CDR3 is TGCGCCAGCAGCCAAGCCCTTGCAGATACGCAGTATTTT. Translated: CASSQALADTQYF.

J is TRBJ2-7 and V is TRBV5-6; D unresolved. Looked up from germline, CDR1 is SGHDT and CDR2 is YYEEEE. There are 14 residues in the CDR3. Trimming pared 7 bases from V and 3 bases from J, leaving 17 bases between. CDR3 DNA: TGTGCCAGCCGCAGCTTAGTGGTTCGCTACGAGCAGTACTTC. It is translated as CASRSLVVRYEQYF.

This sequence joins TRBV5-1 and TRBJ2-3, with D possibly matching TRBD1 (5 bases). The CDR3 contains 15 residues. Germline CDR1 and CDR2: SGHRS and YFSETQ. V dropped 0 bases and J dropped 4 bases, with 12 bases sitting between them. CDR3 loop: CASSLVTDVPDTQYF. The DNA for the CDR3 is TGCGCCAGCAGCTTGGTGACAGACGTGCCAGATACGCAGTATTTT.

CDR3 bases: TGTGCCAGCAGTTTACAACAGGGAGTTGGGACCCAGTACTTC. The encoded protein is CASSLQQGVGTQYF. This chain connects TRBV6-6 to TRBJ2-5; a possible D gene is TRBD1 (6 bases). This CDR3 spans 14 amino acids. V was shortened by 4 bases and J by 7 bases, with 16 bases between the two germline ends. Germline CDR1 and CDR2: MNHNY and SVGAGI (reference sequence).

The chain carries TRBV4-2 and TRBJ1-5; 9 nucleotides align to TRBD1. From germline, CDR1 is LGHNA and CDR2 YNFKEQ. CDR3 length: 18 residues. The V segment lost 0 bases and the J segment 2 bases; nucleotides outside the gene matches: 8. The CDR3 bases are TGTGCCAGCAGCCAAGACTGGACAGGGGTGATGGGCAATCAGCCCCAGCATTTT. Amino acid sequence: CASSQDWTGVMGNQPQHF.

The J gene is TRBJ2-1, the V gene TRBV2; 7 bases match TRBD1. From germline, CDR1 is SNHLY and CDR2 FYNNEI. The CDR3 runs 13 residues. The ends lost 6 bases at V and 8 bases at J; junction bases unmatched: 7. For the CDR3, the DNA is TGTGCCAGCAGGGTAACAGGGGCCTATGAGCAGTTCTTC. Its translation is CASRVTGAYEQFF.

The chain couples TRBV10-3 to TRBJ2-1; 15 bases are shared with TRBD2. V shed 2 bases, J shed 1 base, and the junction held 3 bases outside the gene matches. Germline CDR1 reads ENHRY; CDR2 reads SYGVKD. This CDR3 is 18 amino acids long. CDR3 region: CAISEGTSGRPSYNEQFF. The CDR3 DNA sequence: TGTGCCATCAGTGAGGGGACTAGCGGGAGGCCTTCCTACAATGAGCAGTTCTTC.

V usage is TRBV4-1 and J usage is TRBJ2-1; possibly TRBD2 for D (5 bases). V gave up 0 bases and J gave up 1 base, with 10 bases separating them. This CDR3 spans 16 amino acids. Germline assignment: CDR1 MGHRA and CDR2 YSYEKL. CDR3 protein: CASSQDQRTSYNEQFF. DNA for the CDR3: TGCGCCAGCAGCCAAGACCAGCGGACTTCCTACAATGAGCAGTTCTTC.

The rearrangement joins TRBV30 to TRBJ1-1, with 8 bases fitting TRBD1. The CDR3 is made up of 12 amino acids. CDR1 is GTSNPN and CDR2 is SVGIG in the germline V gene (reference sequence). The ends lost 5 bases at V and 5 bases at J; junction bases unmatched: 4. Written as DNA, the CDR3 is TGTGCCTGGGGGACAGGAGGGACTGAAGCTTTCTTT. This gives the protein CAWGTGGTEAFF.

CDR3 nucleotides: TGTGCCAGTACTACTTCGGGACAGGGTCGGGAAAAACTGTTTTTT. Its translation is CASTTSGQGREKLFF. The V gene is TRBV19, the J gene TRBJ1-4, with 9 bases fitting TRBD1. This CDR3 contains 15 residues. Trimming at V came to 7 bases and at J to 8 bases, leaving 11 bases not matched to a gene. Germline loops: CDR1 LNHDA, CDR2 SQIVND (reference sequence).

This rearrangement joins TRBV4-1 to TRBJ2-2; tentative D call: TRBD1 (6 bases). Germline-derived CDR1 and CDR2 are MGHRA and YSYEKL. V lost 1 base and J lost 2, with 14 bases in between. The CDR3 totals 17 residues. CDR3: CASSQAHRVGNTGELFF. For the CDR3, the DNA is TGCGCCAGCAGCCAAGCCCACAGGGTTGGTAACACCGGGGAGCTGTTTTTT.

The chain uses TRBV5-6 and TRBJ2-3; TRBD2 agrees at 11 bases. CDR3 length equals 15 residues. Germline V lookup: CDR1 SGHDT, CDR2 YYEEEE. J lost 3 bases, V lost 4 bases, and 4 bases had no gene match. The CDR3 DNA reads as TGTGCCAGCAGCCCTATAGCGGGAGGGACAGATACGCAGTATTTT. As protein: CASSPIAGGTDTQYF.

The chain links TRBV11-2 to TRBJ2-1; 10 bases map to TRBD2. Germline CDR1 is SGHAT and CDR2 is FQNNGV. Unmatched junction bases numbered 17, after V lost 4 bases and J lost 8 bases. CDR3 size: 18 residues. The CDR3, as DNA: TGTGCCAGCAGCTCCCGTCCCGGGACTAGCGAGATGGGCCATGAGCAGTTCTTC. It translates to CASSSRPGTSEMGHEQFF.

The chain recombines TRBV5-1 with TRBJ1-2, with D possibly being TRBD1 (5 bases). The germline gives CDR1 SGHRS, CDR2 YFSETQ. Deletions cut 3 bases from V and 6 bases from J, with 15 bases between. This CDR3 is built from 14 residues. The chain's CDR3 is CASSSPTGLDGYTF. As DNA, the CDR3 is TGCGCCAGCAGCTCCCCAACGGGGCTGGATGGCTACACCTTC. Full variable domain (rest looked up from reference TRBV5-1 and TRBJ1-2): KAGVTQTPRYLIKTRGQQVTLSCSPISGHRSVSWYQQTPGQGLQFLFEYFSETQRNKGNFPGRFSGRQFSNSRSEMNVSTLELGDSALYLCASSSPTGLDGYTFGSGTRLTVV.